The 28 T cell receptor beta chains presented below share a single source sample, sequenced in a study of shared T cell receptors in the human thymus. TCRdb keeps only in-frame clones here, not all; method: immunoSEQ multiplex PCR. Among 640,000 or so clones listed, about 90% were seen once. This sample also belongs to another study, concerning human thymus T cells.

The sequenced material came from thymocytes. The origin of the receptors is a boy under three years old with a congenital heart defect.

In its sample, this clone was seen a few times. V is TRBV5-1 and J is TRBJ2-3, with D hard to call. Trimming took off 0 bases at V and 9 bases at J, with 8 bases between the two ends. This CDR3 is built from 12 residues. Germline CDR1 is SGHRS and CDR2 is YFSETQ. The CDR3 is CASSLDEYTQYF. DNA of the CDR3: TGCGCCAGCAGCTTGGATGAGTACACGCAGTATTTT.

This clone appeared a single time. The genes are TRBV27 and TRBJ1-1; 9 bases align to TRBD1. This CDR3 has 17 residues. CDR1 is MNHEY, CDR2 SMNVEV, per germline (reference sequence). The J segment lost 0 bases and the V segment lost 4 bases, leaving 9 bases of the junction unmatched. As DNA, the CDR3 is TGTGCCAGCAGTTCCTGGGGACAGGGAGGGGTGAACACTGAAGCTTTCTTT. Translated: CASSSWGQGGVNTEAFF.

J is TRBJ1-6 and V is TRBV10-3, with a tentative D call TRBD1 (6 bases). This CDR3 has 16 residues. The germline CDR1 and CDR2 sequences are ENHRY and SYGVKD. V was trimmed by 2 bases and J by 5 bases, leaving 13 bases between them. CDR3 sequence reads: CAISETWGGDNSPLHF. In nucleotides, the CDR3 is TGTGCCATCAGTGAGACCTGGGGGGGCGATAATTCACCCCTCCACTTT.

The J gene is TRBJ1-5, the V gene TRBV2, with D possibly being TRBD1 (5 bases). V gave up 9 bases and J gave up 0 bases, with 21 bases separating them. The CDR3 contains 17 residues. Per germline, CDR1 SNHLY and CDR2 FYNNEI. DNA for the CDR3: TGTGCCAGGGCGGTTGGGGGAGGGGAATATAGCAATCAGCCCCAGCATTTT. Translating it yields CARAVGGGEYSNQPQHF.

The rearrangement joins TRBV4-1 to TRBJ2-1; a possible D gene is TRBD2 (5 bases). CDR1 and CDR2 from the germline V gene are MGHRA and YSYEKL. V gave up 4 bases and J gave up 8 bases, with 9 bases separating them. The CDR3 covers 12 residues. In nucleotides, the CDR3 is TGCGCCAGCAGCCCCGTCGGGGATGAGCAGTTCTTC. It codes for CASSPVGDEQFF.

This rearrangement joins TRBV10-2 to TRBJ2-7, with D possibly being TRBD1 (6 bases). V lost 2 bases, J lost 3 bases, and 8 bases lay in between. CDR3 size: 13 residues. Germline V lookup: CDR1 WSHSY, CDR2 SAAADI. The CDR3 DNA reads TGCGCCAGCAGTGAGCAGGGGATCTACGAGCAGTACTTC. It encodes CASSEQGIYEQYF.

The chain combines TRBV5-1 with TRBJ2-2; 8 bases are a match to TRBD1. The CDR3 consists of 17 residues. Germline V lookup: CDR1 SGHRS, CDR2 YFSETQ. The ends lost 6 bases at V and 7 bases at J; junction bases unmatched: 17. The CDR3 sequence is CASTGVQDRVNIGELFF. In DNA, the CDR3 is TGCGCCAGCACCGGGGTCCAGGACAGGGTTAATATCGGGGAGCTGTTTTTT.

The V gene is TRBV5-4, the J gene TRBJ2-7; 7 bases map to TRBD2. This CDR3 has 17 residues. Looked up from germline, CDR1 is SGHNT and CDR2 is YYREEE (reference sequence). The J segment lost 3 bases and the V segment lost 0 bases, leaving 12 bases of the junction unmatched. The CDR3 spells CASSLVGERSGVYEQYF. Here the CDR3 DNA reads TGTGCCAGCAGCTTGGTAGGGGAGCGGAGCGGGGTCTACGAGCAGTACTTC.

This clone was observed once. The J gene is TRBJ2-1, the V gene TRBV4-3; TRBD2 is a possible D gene (5 bases). The V end was cut by 0 bases, the J end by 4 bases, with 16 bases between. The germline V gene encodes CDR1 LGHNA and CDR2 YSLEER. CDR3 size: 17 residues. The CDR3 coding sequence is TGCGCCAGCAGCCAAGAGTGGCCAGTTCGGACTTACAATGAGCAGTTCTTC. Residues: CASSQEWPVRTYNEQFF.

V usage is TRBV27 and J usage is TRBJ2-5, with 7 bases that match TRBD2. CDR1 and CDR2 from the germline V gene are MNHEY and SMNVEV (reference sequence). The V gene end was trimmed by 5 bases and the J gene end by 5 bases; junction bases not matched to a gene: 14. This CDR3 has 16 amino acids. CDR3 in amino acids: CASSPRGVAGRETQYF. As DNA, the CDR3 is TGTGCCAGCAGTCCCCGGGGGGTGGCAGGGCGGGAGACCCAGTACTTC.

The chain links TRBV11-2 to TRBJ1-1; D is perhaps TRBD1 (5 bases). CDR1 is SGHAT and CDR2 is FQNNGV in the germline V gene. The CDR3 contains 18 residues. V dropped 5 bases and J dropped 0 bases, with 22 bases sitting between them. The CDR3 protein is CASSARDSWGIMNTEAFF. The CDR3 nucleotides read TGTGCCAGCAGCGCTCGGGACTCATGGGGTATTATGAACACTGAAGCTTTCTTT.

The V and J genes are TRBV14 and TRBJ1-3, with D uncertain. The CDR3 contains 14 residues. Trimming cost V 4 bases and J 0 bases, with 7 bases left between them. CDR1 and CDR2 (germline): SGHDN, FVKESK. CDR3 nucleotides: TGTGCCAGCAGCCCAAGGAGCTCTGGAAACACCATATATTTT. Translation gives CASSPRSSGNTIYF. Using reference TRBV14 and TRBJ1-3 for the parts outside the CDR3, the full variable domain is EAGVTQFPSHSVIEKGQTVTLRCDPISGHDNLYWYRRVMGKEIKFLLHFVKESKQDESGMPNNRFLAERTGGTYSTLKVQPAELEDSGVYFCASSPRSSGNTIYFGEGSWLTVV.

The gene calls are TRBV6-1 and TRBJ1-4; TRBD1 matches at 10 bases. Germline loops: CDR1 MNHNS, CDR2 SASEGT. The CDR3 spans 16 residues. V shed 3 bases, J shed 3 bases, and the junction held 4 bases outside the gene matches. This CDR3 is CASSDRQGAPNEKLFF. The CDR3 nucleotides read TGTGCCAGCAGTGATCGACAGGGGGCTCCTAATGAAAAACTGTTTTTT.

This chain connects TRBV5-6 to TRBJ2-1, with TRBD2 as a possible D gene (6 bases). Germline CDR1 and CDR2: SGHDT and YYEEEE. The CDR3 spans 15 residues. Trimming pared 5 bases from V and 3 bases from J, leaving 15 bases between. As DNA, the CDR3 is TGTGCCAGCAGTTTGAGGGGACTTGGCTACAATGAGCAGTTCTTC. It is translated as CASSLRGLGYNEQFF.

The chain uses TRBV5-4 and TRBJ2-3; 7 bases agree with TRBD2. CDR1 SGHNT and CDR2 YYREEE come from the germline V gene (reference sequence). The V gene end was trimmed by 2 bases and the J gene end by 8 bases; junction bases not matched to a gene: 20. The CDR3 has 18 residues. The CDR3 is CASSLKYGRVAGPGTQYF. The CDR3 DNA sequence: TGTGCCAGCAGCTTAAAATATGGGAGGGTAGCGGGCCCGGGTACGCAGTATTTT.

V and J are TRBV14 and TRBJ2-7; a weak D match, TRBD1 (5 bases). V was pared by 6 bases and J by 4 bases, with 16 bases between. Germline V CDR1 and CDR2: SGHDN, FVKESK. CDR3 length: 14 amino acids. The CDR3: CASSRRSKGYEQYF. The CDR3 DNA sequence: TGTGCCAGCAGTCGACGCTCCAAGGGGTACGAGCAGTACTTC.

The count of this clone is one. V usage is TRBV10-2 and J usage is TRBJ2-7, with 7 positions matching TRBD1. From germline, CDR1 is WSHSY and CDR2 SAAADI. V was clipped by 4 bases and J by 1 base; unmatched bases: 7. The CDR3 consists of 15 residues. The CDR3, as DNA: TGCGCCAGCAGTGTGGACAGGCGCCCTTCCTACGAGCAGTACTTC. Protein product: CASSVDRRPSYEQYF.

The chain has TRBV6-7 and TRBJ1-1; TRBD1 aligns across 9 bases. TRBV6-7 is an ORF; its function is uncertain. CDR3 size: 15 residues. The junction had 6 bases not matched to a gene; V was cut back by 6 bases and J by 1 base. CDR3 residues: CASRGQGRGNTEAFF. CDR3 nucleotide sequence: TGTGCCAGCAGGGGACAGGGACGTGGGAACACTGAAGCTTTCTTT.

In its sample, this clone was seen a few times. The V and J genes are TRBV14 and TRBJ1-4, with D uncertain. Germline values: CDR1 SGHDN, CDR2 FVKESK. Deletions cut 0 bases from V and 6 bases from J, with 8 bases between. This CDR3 comprises 14 residues. The CDR3 region has the DNA TGTGCCAGCAGCCAAGAGGGGAGGGATGAAAAACTGTTTTTT. This translates into CASSQEGRDEKLFF. Filled out from reference TRBV14 and TRBJ1-4, the complete variable domain reads EAGVTQFPSHSVIEKGQTVTLRCDPISGHDNLYWYRRVMGKEIKFLLHFVKESKQDESGMPNNRFLAERTGGTYSTLKVQPAELEDSGVYFCASSQEGRDEKLFFGSGTQLSVL.

The rearrangement uses TRBV14 and TRBJ1-1, with no clear D. There are 19 residues in the CDR3. Between the trimmed V and J ends, which lost 0 bases and 6 bases, there was a span of 26 bases. Germline V gives CDR1 SGHDN, CDR2 FVKESK. CDR3 sequence: CASSQEIKAPWTGCPEAFF. The CDR3 DNA reads as TGTGCCAGCAGCCAAGAAATCAAGGCCCCCTGGACGGGGTGTCCTGAAGCTTTCTTT. Based on the CDR3 plus reference TRBV14 and TRBJ1-1, the full variable domain is EAGVTQFPSHSVIEKGQTVTLRCDPISGHDNLYWYRRVMGKEIKFLLHFVKESKQDESGMPNNRFLAERTGGTYSTLKVQPAELEDSGVYFCASSQEIKAPWTGCPEAFFGQGTRLTVV.

This chain connects TRBV25-1 to TRBJ2-5; 7 nucleotides align to TRBD1. V dropped 5 bases and J dropped 3; count of bases not matched to a gene: 12. CDR1 and CDR2 from the germline V gene are MGHDK and SYGVNS. The CDR3 is 16 residues long. The CDR3 here is CASSQSRQGQEETQYF. CDR3 sequence (DNA): TGTGCCAGCAGTCAATCAAGACAGGGCCAAGAAGAGACCCAGTACTTC.

The chain carries TRBV5-5 and TRBJ2-1; D remains ambiguous. The V gene's germline CDR1 is SGHKS and CDR2 YYEKEE (reference sequence). The CDR3 is made up of 13 amino acids. V lost 2 bases and J 5 bases, leaving 8 bases between the germline ends. The CDR3 loop is CASSFPKNNEQFF. CDR3 nucleotide sequence: TGTGCCAGCAGCTTCCCCAAAAACAATGAGCAGTTCTTC.

There are a few counts of this clone. The rearrangement uses TRBV27 and TRBJ1-1; maybe TRBD1 (5 bases). Germline-derived CDR1 and CDR2 are MNHEY and SMNVEV (reference sequence). CDR3 size: 17 residues. The ends were cut back, 0 bases at V and 3 bases at J, with 17 bases in the middle. The DNA of the CDR3 is TGTGCCAGCAGTTTATCGGTTAGCGTGGGGGGGGACACTGAAGCTTTCTTT. Residues: CASSLSVSVGGDTEAFF.

This clone showed up just once. The chain couples TRBV5-6 to TRBJ2-5; 9 bases fit TRBD1. V was pared by 4 bases and J by 7 bases, with 5 bases of the junction left unmatched. CDR3 length: 13 residues. CDR1 and CDR2 from the germline V gene are SGHDT and YYEEEE. The CDR3 DNA is TGTGCCAGCAGCACAGGGGGCGCTGGGACCCAGTACTTC. As protein: CASSTGGAGTQYF.

This clone was seen once. This chain connects TRBV11-2 to TRBJ1-3, with 8 bases lining up with TRBD1. J gave up 4 bases and V 6 bases, and 8 bases lay outside the gene matches. The CDR3 consists of 15 residues. Germline CDR1 SGHAT, CDR2 FQNNGV. The CDR3 bases are TGTGCCAGCAGGCTCCAGGGGGCTGCGGGAAACACCATATATTTT. This encodes CASRLQGAAGNTIYF.

The CDR3 reads CASRRRGTVGTEAFF. DNA of the CDR3: TGTGCCAGCAGGCGACGCGGGACTGTGGGCACTGAAGCTTTCTTT. V gene TRBV6-5 combines with J gene TRBJ1-1; D is perhaps TRBD1 (5 bases). CDR3 size: 15 residues. Per germline, CDR1 MNHEY and CDR2 SVGAGI. Trimming shortened V by 6 bases and J by 4 bases, and 18 bases separated the two germline ends.

The rearrangement links TRBV29-1 to TRBJ1-4, with a tentative D call TRBD1 (6 bases). Per germline, CDR1 SQVTM and CDR2 ANQGSEA. The CDR3 consists of 12 residues. V was shortened by 7 bases and J by 8 bases, with 14 bases between the two germline ends. The CDR3 DNA reads as TGCAGCGCTGGAAGACAGGTCGAAAAACTGTTTTTT. The encoded protein is CSAGRQVEKLFF.

This chain links TRBV11-2 with TRBJ2-5, with a weak D call TRBD1 (5 bases). The last part of the DNA fits TRBJ2-7 better; the J call may be wrong. The CDR3 length is 14 residues. Germline values: CDR1 SGHAT, CDR2 FQNNGV. The CDR3 nucleotides read TGTGCCAGCAGCTTAGGTGTGACAGTCTACGAGCAGTACTTC. It translates to CASSLGVTVYEQYF.